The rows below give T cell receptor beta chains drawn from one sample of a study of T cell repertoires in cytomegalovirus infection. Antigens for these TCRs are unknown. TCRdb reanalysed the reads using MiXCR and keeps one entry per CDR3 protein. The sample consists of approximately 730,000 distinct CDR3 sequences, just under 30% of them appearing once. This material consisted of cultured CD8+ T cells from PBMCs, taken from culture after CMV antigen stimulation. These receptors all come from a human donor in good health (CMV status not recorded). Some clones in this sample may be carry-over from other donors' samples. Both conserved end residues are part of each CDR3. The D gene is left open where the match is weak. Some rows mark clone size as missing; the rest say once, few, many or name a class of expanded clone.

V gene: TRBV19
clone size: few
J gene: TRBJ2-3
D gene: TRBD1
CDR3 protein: CASSISLDRVADTQYF
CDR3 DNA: TGTGCCAGTAGTATATCTCTGGACAGGGTAGCGGATACGCAGTATTTT

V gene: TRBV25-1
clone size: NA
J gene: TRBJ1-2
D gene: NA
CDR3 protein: CASYSADYGYTF
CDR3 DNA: TGTGCCAGCTACTCAGCGGACTATGGCTACACCTTC

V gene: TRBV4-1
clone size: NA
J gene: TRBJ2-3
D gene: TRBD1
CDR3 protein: CASSQRAPGQGRTDTQYF
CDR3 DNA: TGCGCCAGCAGCCAAAGGGCCCCGGGACAGGGAAGAACAGATACGCAGTATTTT

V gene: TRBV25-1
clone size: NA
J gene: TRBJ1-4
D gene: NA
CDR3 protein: CASSGPNEKLFF
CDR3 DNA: TGTGCCAGCAGCGGACCAAACGAAAAACTGTTTTTT

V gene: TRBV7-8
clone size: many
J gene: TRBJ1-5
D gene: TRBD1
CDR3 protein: CASSTGTGGPHSNQPQHF
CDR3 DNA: TGTGCCAGCAGCACCGGGACAGGGGGTCCTCATAGCAATCAGCCCCAGCATTTT

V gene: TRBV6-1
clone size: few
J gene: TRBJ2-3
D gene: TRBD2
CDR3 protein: CAGGLAGLADTQYF
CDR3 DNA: TGTGCCGGAGGGCTAGCGGGGTTAGCAGATACGCAGTATTTT

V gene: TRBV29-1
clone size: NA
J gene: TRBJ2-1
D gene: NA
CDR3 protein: CSVSGSQTGSYNEQFF
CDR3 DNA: TGCAGCGTCAGCGGGTCCCAGACGGGGAGCTACAATGAGCAGTTCTTC

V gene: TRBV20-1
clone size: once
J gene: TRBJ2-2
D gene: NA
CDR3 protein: CSAGGPAGELFF
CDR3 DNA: TGCAGTGCCGGGGGGCCGGCCGGGGAGCTGTTTTTT

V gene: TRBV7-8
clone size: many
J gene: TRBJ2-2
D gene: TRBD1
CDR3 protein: CASSPFGTGGGELFF
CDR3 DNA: TGTGCCAGCAGCCCATTCGGGACAGGGGGCGGGGAGCTGTTTTTT

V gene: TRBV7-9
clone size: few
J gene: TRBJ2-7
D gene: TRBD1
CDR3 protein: CASSLSDRAEQYF
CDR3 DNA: TGTGCCAGCAGCTTGTCCGACAGGGCCGAGCAGTACTTC

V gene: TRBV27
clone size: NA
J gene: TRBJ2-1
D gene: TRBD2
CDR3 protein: CASTGTSENEQFF
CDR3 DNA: TGTGCCAGCACTGGGACTAGCGAGAATGAGCAGTTCTTC

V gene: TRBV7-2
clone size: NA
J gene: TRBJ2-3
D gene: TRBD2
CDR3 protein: CASSFGLAGSLMGDTQYF
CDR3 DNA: TGTGCCAGCAGCTTTGGGCTAGCGGGGTCTCTTATGGGAGATACGCAGTATTTT

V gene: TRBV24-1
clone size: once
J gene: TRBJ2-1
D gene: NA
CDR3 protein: CATSDSGYSEQFF
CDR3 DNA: TGTGCCACCAGTGATTCAGGGTACAGCGAGCAGTTCTTC

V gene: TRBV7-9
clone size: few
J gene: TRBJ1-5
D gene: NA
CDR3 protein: CASSPANQPQHF
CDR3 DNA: TGTGCCAGCAGCCCCGCCAATCAGCCCCAGCATTTT

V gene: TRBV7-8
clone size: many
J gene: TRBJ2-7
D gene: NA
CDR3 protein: CASRGGYEQYF
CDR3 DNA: TGTGCCAGCCGAGGGGGCTACGAGCAGTACTTC

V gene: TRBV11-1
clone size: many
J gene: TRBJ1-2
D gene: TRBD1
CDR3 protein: CASSLGTGVYTF
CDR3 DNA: TGTGCCAGCAGCTTAGGGACAGGCGTCTACACCTTC

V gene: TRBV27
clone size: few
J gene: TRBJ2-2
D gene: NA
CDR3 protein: CASSPELAGVNTGELFF
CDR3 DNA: TGTGCCAGCAGTCCCGAGCTGGCAGGTGTGAACACCGGGGAGCTGTTTTTT

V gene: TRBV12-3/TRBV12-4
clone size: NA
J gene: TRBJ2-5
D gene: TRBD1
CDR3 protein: CASNRDRTETQYF
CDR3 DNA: TGTGCCAGCAACCGGGACAGGACGGAGACCCAGTACTTC

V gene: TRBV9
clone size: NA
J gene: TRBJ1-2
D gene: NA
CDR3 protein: CASSVTENYGYTF
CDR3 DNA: TGTGCCAGCAGCGTAACCGAGAACTATGGCTACACCTTC

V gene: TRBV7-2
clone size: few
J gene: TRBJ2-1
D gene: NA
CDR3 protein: CASSFLVFTSYNEQFF
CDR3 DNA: TGTGCCAGCAGCTTCCTAGTCTTCACGTCCTACAATGAGCAGTTCTTC

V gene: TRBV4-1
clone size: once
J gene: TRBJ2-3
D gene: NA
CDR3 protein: CASSQSSGLADTQYF
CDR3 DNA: TGCGCCAGCAGCCAATCGTCGGGGTTGGCAGATACGCAGTATTTT

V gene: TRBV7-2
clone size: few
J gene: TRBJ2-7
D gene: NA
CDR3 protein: CASSLGKYYEQYF
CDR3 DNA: TGTGCCAGCAGCTTGGGGAAGTACTACGAGCAGTACTTC

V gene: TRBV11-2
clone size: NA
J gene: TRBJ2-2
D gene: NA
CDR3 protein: CASSSTYRDTGELFF
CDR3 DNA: TGTGCCAGCAGCTCAACTTACAGGGACACCGGGGAGCTGTTTTTT

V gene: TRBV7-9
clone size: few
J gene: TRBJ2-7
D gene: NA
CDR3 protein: CASSRDRSYEQYF
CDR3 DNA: TGTGCCAGCAGCCGTGACCGATCCTACGAGCAGTACTTC